This entry lists 2 T cell receptor beta chains sequenced from one sample in a study of shared clonotypes between healthy human individuals. Assay: immunoSEQ multiplex PCR; the TCRdb copy retains only in-frame clones and omits some. The sample holds some 2.3 million clones; over 90% are singletons and the top ten take about 0.37%. The sample was naive CD4+ T cells from PBMCs. Indicated subset: CD45RA+ positively selected. The source of these receptors is a man younger than 30 in good health. Some clones in this sample may be carry-over from other donors' samples.

The chain recombines TRBV5-1 with TRBJ2-6, with D possibly matching TRBD2 (6 bases). CDR1 is SGHRS, CDR2 YFSETQ, per germline. Trimming pared 3 bases from V and 2 bases from J, leaving 9 bases between. CDR3 size: 15 residues. In DNA form, the CDR3 reads TGCGCCAGCAGCTCTACTAGCACTGGGGCCAACGTCCTGACTTTC. Translation gives CASSSTSTGANVLTF.

The chain uses TRBV5-1 and TRBJ1-1; D ambiguous. The V gene lost 5 bases and the J gene lost 1 base, with 9 bases spanning the gap. The CDR3 is made up of 13 amino acids. Germline CDR1 is SGHRS and CDR2 is YFSETQ. The CDR3 loop reads CASRMRPNTEAFF. The DNA for the CDR3 is TGCGCCAGCAGGATGAGGCCGAACACTGAAGCTTTCTTT.